This record covers a single T cell receptor beta chain. The data were obtained in a study of blood T cell repertoires in COVID-19. TCRdb's table, derived via immunoSEQ multiplex PCR, lists solely in-frame clones and lacks some. The sample carries 150,000 to 200,000 clones, around 86% recorded once. The V and J ends lost 7 bases and 9 bases, in that order; junction bases with no gene match: 8. This CDR3 is 14 amino acids long. CDR1 is LNHDA and CDR2 is SQIVND in the germline V gene (reference sequence). The gene calls are TRBV19 and TRBJ1-6, with 8 positions matching TRBD1. This receptor was obtained from a man aged 18 to 30 with acute or convalescent COVID-19. Material: peripheral blood. CDR3 coding DNA: TGTGCCAGTAAAGGACAGGGACAGCTTTCACCCCTCCACTTT. Protein: CASKGQGQLSPLHF. Using reference TRBV19 and TRBJ1-6 for the parts outside the CDR3, the full variable domain is DGGITQSPKYLFRKEGQNVTLSCEQNLNHDAMYWYRQDPGQGLRLIYYSQIVNDFQKGDIAEGYSVSREKKESFPLTVTSAQKNPTAFYLCASKGQGQLSPLHFGNGTRLTVT.